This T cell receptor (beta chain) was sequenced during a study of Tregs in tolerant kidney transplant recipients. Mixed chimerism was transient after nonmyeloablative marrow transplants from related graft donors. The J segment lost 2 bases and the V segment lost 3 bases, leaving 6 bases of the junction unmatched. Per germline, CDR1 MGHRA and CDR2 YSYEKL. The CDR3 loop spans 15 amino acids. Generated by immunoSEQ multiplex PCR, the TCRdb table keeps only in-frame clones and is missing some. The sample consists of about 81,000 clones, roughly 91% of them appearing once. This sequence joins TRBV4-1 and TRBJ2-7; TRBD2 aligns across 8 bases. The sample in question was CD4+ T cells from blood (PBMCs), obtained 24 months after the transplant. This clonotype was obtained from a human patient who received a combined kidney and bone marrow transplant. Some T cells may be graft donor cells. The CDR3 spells CASSQSGLGTYEQYF. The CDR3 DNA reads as TGCGCCAGCAGCCAGTCGGGACTAGGGACCTACGAGCAGTACTTC.